This entry lists 20 T cell receptor beta chains sequenced from one sample in a study of CD8+ T cells in alopecia areata. Treatment reported: oral pan-JAK inhibitor, 5-10 mg twice daily. RNA was isolated and reverse transcribed to cDNA, the sequencing template. Produced via immunoSEQ multiplex PCR; TCRdb's table is partial and in-frame only. The sample lists about 200,000 clones, just under 65% occurring once. Here the sequenced sample was CD4+ T cells sorted from blood, taken around week 49, from a patient treated with tofacitinib. The origin of the receptors is a human donor with alopecia areata.

The gene calls are TRBV29-1 and TRBJ2-7; tentatively, D is TRBD1 or TRBD2 (7 bases each). Trimming took off 7 bases at V and 4 bases at J, with 17 bases between the two ends. Germline loops: CDR1 SQVTM, CDR2 ANQGSEA. The CDR3 runs 13 residues. The CDR3 DNA reads as TGCAGCGCTGCGGCAGGGGGGGGATACGAGCAGTACTTC. This translates into CSAAAGGGYEQYF.

J is TRBJ2-3 and V is TRBV29-1; 10 bases fit TRBD2. The V and J ends lost 4 bases and 2 bases, in that order; junction bases with no gene match: 15. Germline values: CDR1 SQVTM, CDR2 ANQGSEA. The CDR3 has 18 amino acids. The CDR3 region has the DNA TGCAGCGTTGGACACCAGTCTAGCGGGGGCCGATACACAGATACGCAGTATTTT. Amino acid sequence: CSVGHQSSGGRYTDTQYF.

V gene TRBV29-1 combines with J gene TRBJ2-5; either TRBD1 or TRBD2 may fit D (5 bases each). V shed 5 bases and J shed 5 bases, with 15 bases lying between them. Germline CDR1 reads SQVTM; CDR2 reads ANQGSEA. The CDR3 extends over 13 amino acids. The chain's CDR3 is CSVTGTARETQYF. CDR3 coding DNA: TGCAGCGTTACTGGGACGGCCCGGGAGACCCAGTACTTC.

Points on this clone: This sample also contains other DNA sequences that code for the same CDR3. This sequence joins TRBV4-3 and TRBJ1-4; the D gene is possibly TRBD1 (5 bases). The V end was cut by 1 base, the J end by 2 bases, with 5 bases between. The CDR3 is made up of 14 amino acids. Germline CDR1 is LGHNA and CDR2 is YSLEER. Written as DNA, the CDR3 is TGCGCCAGCAGCCAAGGGGGGACTAATGAAAAACTGTTTTTT. Amino acid sequence: CASSQGGTNEKLFF.

V is TRBV7-3 and J is TRBJ2-1; 11 nucleotides line up with TRBD2. Germline loops: CDR1 SGHTA, CDR2 FQGTGA. The CDR3 is made up of 15 amino acids. V was pared by 5 bases and J by 6 bases, with 6 bases of the junction left unmatched. CDR3 in DNA: TGTGCCAGCAGCCCGGGACTAGCGGCCTTCAATGAGCAGTTCTTC. Its protein is CASSPGLAAFNEQFF.

The rearrangement uses TRBV5-6 and TRBJ1-6, with D possibly being TRBD1 (5 bases). Germline assignment: CDR1 SGHDT and CDR2 YYEEEE. The CDR3 runs 14 residues. V lost 2 bases to trimming and J lost 8 bases, with 11 bases between them. DNA of the CDR3: TGTGCCAGCAGCTTCGACGGAGGGGATTCACCCCTCCACTTT. Residues: CASSFDGGDSPLHF. The variable domain in full, completed from reference TRBV5-6 and TRBJ1-6, reads DAGVTQSPTHLIKTRGQQVTLRCSPKSGHDTVSWYQQALGQGPQFIFQYYEEEERQRGNFPDRFSGHQFPNYSSELNVNALLLGDSALYLCASSFDGGDSPLHFGNGTRLTVT.

This clone was counted a single time. The chain carries TRBV6-1 and TRBJ1-5; possible D gene TRBD1, 5 bases. The germline gives CDR1 MNHNS, CDR2 SASEGT. Trimming left V 3 bases short and J 6 bases short, with 12 bases between. The CDR3 is made up of 14 amino acids. This CDR3 reads CASSDRQPAQPQHF. The CDR3 bases are TGTGCCAGCAGTGATCGACAGCCGGCTCAGCCCCAGCATTTT.

The chain recombines TRBV19 with TRBJ1-1; 7 bases fit TRBD1. In germline, CDR1 is LNHDA, CDR2 SQIVND (reference sequence). The trim removed 6 bases at V and 1 base at J, leaving 8 bases unmatched. The CDR3 has 15 amino acids. CDR3 bases: TGTGCCAGTAGGGACGGGGGACAGTCGAACACTGAAGCTTTCTTT. As protein: CASRDGGQSNTEAFF.

V is TRBV5-6 and J is TRBJ1-2; D is ambiguous. The CDR3 loop spans 12 amino acids. The V end was cut by 2 bases, the J end by 6 bases, with 8 bases between. The germline V gene encodes CDR1 SGHDT and CDR2 YYEEEE. In DNA form, the CDR3 reads TGTGCCAGCAGCTTCCGATTGGATGGCTACACCTTC. It translates to CASSFRLDGYTF.

This chain joins TRBV2 and TRBJ1-6; D remains ambiguous. Trimming pared 9 bases from V and 7 bases from J, leaving 16 bases between. The germline CDR1 and CDR2 sequences are SNHLY and FYNNEI. The CDR3 has 14 residues. DNA of the CDR3: TGTGCCAGTGGGCCCCAACAGCCAAATTCACCCCTCCACTTT. Its protein is CASGPQQPNSPLHF.

The CDR3 DNA reads TGCAGCGTTGCCGTAGGGTCGGACACTGAAGCTTTCTTT. Protein sequence: CSVAVGSDTEAFF. V is TRBV29-1 and J is TRBJ1-1, with D unresolved. This CDR3 is built from 13 residues. Germline values: CDR1 SQVTM, CDR2 ANQGSEA. The V gene lost 4 bases and the J gene lost 3 bases, with 12 bases spanning the gap.

The rearrangement joins TRBV29-1 to TRBJ1-1; a possible D gene is TRBD1 (6 bases). CDR1 is SQVTM and CDR2 is ANQGSEA in the germline V gene. The V gene lost 8 bases and the J gene lost 5 bases, with 12 bases spanning the gap. The CDR3 sequence is 11 residues long. The DNA of the CDR3 is TGCAGCTCACTCCAGGGGACTGAAGCTTTCTTT. This codes for CSSLQGTEAFF.

The gene calls are TRBV27 and TRBJ2-7; D tentatively fits TRBD1 or TRBD2 (6 bases each). Trimming left V 2 bases short and J 0 bases short, with 11 bases between. Germline V gene lookup returns CDR1 MNHEY and CDR2 SMNVEV (reference sequence). The CDR3 loop spans 15 amino acids. CDR3 sequence (DNA): TGTGCCAGCAGTTTAAGGGGGGTGAGCTCCTACGAGCAGTACTTC. It is translated as CASSLRGVSSYEQYF.

V gene TRBV5-6 combines with J gene TRBJ1-6, with D possibly being TRBD1 (6 bases). Germline V gives CDR1 SGHDT, CDR2 YYEEEE. The CDR3 runs 14 residues. V lost 5 bases and J 9 bases, leaving 15 bases between the germline ends. The CDR3 loop reads CASRRGTQGSPLHF. The CDR3 coding sequence is TGTGCCAGCAGAAGGGGGACTCAGGGTTCACCCCTCCACTTT.

The rearrangement uses TRBV10-3 and TRBJ1-6; D gene ambiguous. Germline CDR1 reads ENHRY; CDR2 reads SYGVKD. The germline V and J ends were trimmed by 6 bases and 9 bases, with 9 bases remaining between them. The CDR3 spans 12 residues. In nucleotides, the CDR3 is TGTGCCATCAGAACAGTGAGTTCACCCCTCCACTTT. Translated, it gives CAIRTVSSPLHF.

This clone was counted a few times. The chain recombines TRBV12-5 with TRBJ2-1; D gene ambiguous. The CDR3 runs 13 residues. The ends were cut back, 0 bases at V and 13 bases at J, with 13 bases in the middle. Germline CDR1 reads LGHNT; CDR2 reads FRNRAP. The CDR3 reads CASGLVQRRKQFF. The CDR3 region has the DNA TGTGCTAGTGGTTTGGTACAAAGACGGAAACAGTTCTTC.

The chain combines TRBV29-1 with TRBJ2-1, with TRBD1 matching 8 bases. The CDR3 is 14 amino acids. The V gene end was trimmed by 4 bases and the J gene end by 2 bases; junction bases not matched to a gene: 4. CDR1 SQVTM and CDR2 ANQGSEA come from the germline V gene. CDR3 in DNA: TGCAGCGTTGTCAGGGACAGGCCCTACAATGAGCAGTTCTTC. Translating gives CSVVRDRPYNEQFF.

This clone was detected a few times. The chain carries TRBV28 and TRBJ2-7, with D maybe TRBD2 (7 bases). The V end was cut by 2 bases, the J end by 2 bases, with 13 bases between. The CDR3 is 15 residues long. Germline V lookup: CDR1 MDHEN, CDR2 SYDVKM. The CDR3 DNA is TGTGCCAGCAGTTTAGCGGGGGCGCCCACCTACGAGCAGTACTTC. Translated: CASSLAGAPTYEQYF.

This clone was recorded once. The sample holds other DNA sequences that translate to the same CDR3. This chain connects TRBV30 to TRBJ1-2, with unresolved D. This CDR3 has 12 amino acids. Germline V gives CDR1 GTSNPN, CDR2 SVGIG (reference sequence). V was pared by 0 bases and J by 6 bases, with 8 bases between. Written as DNA, the CDR3 is TGTGCCTGGAGTGTACGGGGTGATGGCTACACCTTC. Translation: CAWSVRGDGYTF.

This rearrangement joins TRBV5-6 to TRBJ2-3; tentatively, D is TRBD2 (6 bases). This CDR3 spans 16 amino acids. Germline assignment: CDR1 SGHDT and CDR2 YYEEEE. V gave up 1 base and J gave up 3 bases, with 15 bases separating them. Here the CDR3 reads CASSLRRGRSTDTQYF. In DNA, the CDR3 is TGTGCCAGCAGCTTGCGGAGGGGCAGAAGTACAGATACGCAGTATTTT.